This TCR beta chain is from a study of blood T cell repertoires in COVID-19. Study overall: Italy, Spain and the United States were the sources of the convalescent and acute COVID-19 samples. Sample material is recorded as cDNA or gDNA derived from T cells, B-cell-depleted T cells, or PBMCs.

The V segment lost 5 bases and the J segment 3 bases; nucleotides outside the gene matches: 5. This CDR3 spans 14 amino acids. The V gene's germline CDR1 is KGHSH and CDR2 LQKENI. Original processing notes: The authors estimated nucleated cell counts from reference gene primer amplification. Assay: immunoSEQ multiplex PCR; the TCRdb copy retains only in-frame clones and omits some. The DNA was the basis for D and trimming; V, J and clone size are from that table. The data contain some 260,000 clones, over 65% of them singletons. The source is a woman aged 80 or older with acute or convalescent COVID-19. The source material was peripheral blood. This chain joins TRBV18 and TRBJ1-1, with 8 bases that match TRBD1. CDR3 residues: CASSETGADTEAFF. The CDR3 nucleotides are TGTGCCAGCTCAGAGACAGGGGCGGACACTGAAGCTTTCTTT.